This T cell receptor (beta chain) came from a study of cytomegalovirus exposure and HLA in healthy donors. General study findings and limits: Earlier findings revealed that most TCR beta V segments proved productive either about 90% or about 30% of the time.

The PCR was carried out with 60 Vbeta primers and 13 Jbeta primers. Sequencing used immunoSEQ multiplex PCR; TCRdb keeps in-frame clones, though not all of them. The profile shows 150,000 to 160,000 clones, approximately 80% of them singletons. As regards this clone: Its target is not known.

Nominally healthy donors were sampled, though unrecorded immune exposures were likely. This clonotype originated in a woman aged 50 to 60 in good health and CMV-seropositive. The sequenced material came from PBMCs.

The DNA for the CDR3 is TGTGCCAGCAGCTTGAATTCGGGGTTCTACGAGCAGTACTTC. Its translation: CASSLNSGFYEQYF. This chain links TRBV5-4 with TRBJ2-7; maybe TRBD2 (5 bases). Deletions cut 1 base from V and 3 bases from J, with 11 bases between. Germline V lookup: CDR1 SGHNT, CDR2 YYREEE (reference sequence). The CDR3 is 14 amino acids.